This entry lists 16 T cell receptor beta chains sequenced from one sample in a study of T cell repertoires in cytomegalovirus infection. A single record per CDR3 protein comes from TCRdb applying MiXCR to the reads. The table includes about 900,000 distinct CDR3 sequences, roughly 31% detected once. Their antigens are not known. The material was cultured CD8+ T cells from PBMCs, obtained from culture after CMV antigen stimulation. The receptors come from a human donor in good health (CMV status not recorded). Some clones in this sample may be carry-over from other donors' samples.

The chain joins TRBV4-1 to TRBJ2-1; a possible D gene is TRBD2 (5 bases). V gave up 5 bases and J gave up 4 bases, with 15 bases separating them. The CDR3 runs 15 residues. Per the germline V gene, CDR1 is MGHRA and CDR2 is YSYEKL. CDR3 in amino acids: CASSSLSGEYNEQFF. The CDR3 coding sequence is TGCGCCAGCAGCTCTCTGTCCGGGGAATACAATGAGCAGTTCTTC.

The rearrangement links TRBV6-2 or TRBV6-3 to TRBJ1-1; D gene uncertain. The CDR3 extends over 12 amino acids. The V and J ends lost 2 bases and 7 bases respectively, with 8 bases between them. Germline assignment: CDR1 MNHEY and CDR2 SVGEGT. CDR3 bases: TGTGCCAGCAGTTACCGTGCTCATGAAGCTTTCTTT. Translating gives CASSYRAHEAFF.

The chain has TRBV29-1 and TRBJ1-2; D uncertain. This CDR3 is 11 amino acids long. V lost 1 base and J lost 4, with 4 bases in between. Per germline, CDR1 SQVTM and CDR2 ANQGSEA. This CDR3 is CSVEGLYGYTF. The CDR3 DNA reads as TGCAGCGTTGAAGGCCTCTATGGCTACACCTTC.

The table lists this clonotype with a few counts. The chain employs TRBV6-5 and TRBJ2-7, with TRBD1 matching 8 bases. CDR3 length: 17 residues. CDR1 and CDR2 (germline): MNHEY, SVGAGI. V lost 2 bases to trimming and J lost 3 bases; unmatched junction nucleotides: 12. The CDR3 spells CASSYGALGQGVYEQYF. The CDR3 DNA sequence: TGTGCCAGCAGTTACGGGGCCCTTGGACAGGGAGTCTACGAGCAGTACTTC.

This clonotype was detected only a few times. The chain employs TRBV2 and TRBJ2-1; 9 positions match TRBD2. The CDR3 runs 14 residues. CDR1 and CDR2 from the germline V gene are SNHLY and FYNNEI. The ends lost 8 bases at V and 2 bases at J; junction bases unmatched: 4. This CDR3 reads CASPAGGPYNEQFF. The CDR3 DNA follows: TGTGCCAGCCCGGCGGGGGGGCCCTACAATGAGCAGTTCTTC.

V is TRBV7-4 and J is TRBJ2-1; D gene uncertain. Trimming removed 11 bases at V and 5 bases at J, with 22 bases between. This CDR3 contains 15 residues. The germline V gene encodes CDR1 SGHVT and CDR2 SQSDAQ. The CDR3 DNA follows: TGTGCCCCCCCATCAGGAACTCTACCACACAATGAGCAGTTCTTC. Translating gives CAPPSGTLPHNEQFF. The variable domain in full, completed from reference TRBV7-4 and TRBJ2-1, reads GAGVSQSPRYKVAKRGRDVALRCDSISGHVTLYWYRQTLGQGSEVLTYSQSDAQRDKSGRPSGRFSAERPERSVSTLKIQRTEQGDSAVYLCAPPSGTLPHNEQFFGPGTRLTVL.

Ten or more counts support this clonotype. The CDR3 loop is CASSGFGVLNSYEQYV. The CDR3, as DNA: TGTGCCAGCAGCGGCTTCGGGGTCCTGAACTCCTACGAGCAGTACGTC. The chain recombines TRBV7-8 with TRBJ2-7; D might be TRBD2 (5 bases). The germline V and J ends were trimmed by 5 bases and 0 bases, with 17 bases remaining between them. This CDR3 has 16 amino acids. From germline, CDR1 is SGHVS and CDR2 FQNEAQ.

The chain carries TRBV7-6 and TRBJ2-7, with D hard to call. The CDR3 covers 11 residues. V lost 5 bases to trimming and J lost 7 bases, with 9 bases between them. The V gene's germline CDR1 is SGHVS and CDR2 FNYEAQ. The CDR3 spells CASSPTVEQYF. As DNA, the CDR3 is TGTGCCAGCAGCCCAACAGTGGAGCAGTACTTC.

In its sample, this clonotype was seen once. At one end, the junction sequence differs from germline, possibly due to a read error. The chain carries TRBV5-6 and TRBJ1-2, with no clear D. The CDR3 has 13 residues. The germline CDR1 and CDR2 sequences are SGHDT and YYEEEE. The CDR3 sequence is CANSVWQSYGYTF. The CDR3 DNA follows: TGTGCCAACAGCGTGTGGCAGTCCTATGGCTACACCTTC.

The V and J genes are TRBV7-6 and TRBJ1-1; possibly TRBD1 for D (5 bases). The CDR3 consists of 9 residues. CDR1 SGHVS and CDR2 FNYEAQ come from the germline V gene. V was shortened by 2 bases and J by 14 bases, with 6 bases between the two germline ends. The CDR3 is CASSLRGFF. CDR3 sequence (DNA): TGTGCCAGCAGCTTAAGGGGATTCTTT.

The table lists this clonotype with a few counts. This chain joins TRBV24-1 and TRBJ2-3; 15 bases map to TRBD2. The CDR3 is 17 residues long. Looked up from germline, CDR1 is KGHDR and CDR2 is SFDVKD. Germline trimming cut 4 bases from V and 5 bases from J; bases unmatched to any gene: 6. CDR3 coding DNA: TGTGCCACCAGTGAGGGAGGACTAGCGGGGGGGCAAGATACGCAGTATTTT. Translation: CATSEGGLAGGQDTQYF.

This clonotype came up a few times. The rearrangement uses TRBV27 and TRBJ1-2; D is uncertain. This CDR3 comprises 13 residues. CDR1 is MNHEY and CDR2 is SMNVEV in the germline V gene (reference sequence). V was cut by 0 bases and J by 4 bases, with 6 bases left in between. The CDR3: CASSLSAIYGYTF. The DNA of the CDR3 is TGTGCCAGCAGTTTATCAGCCATCTATGGCTACACCTTC.

V is TRBV9 and J is TRBJ2-2; D is possibly TRBD1 or TRBD2 (5 bases each). This CDR3 comprises 15 residues. V was pared by 0 bases and J by 10 bases, with 16 bases between. Germline V gene sequence: CDR1 SGDLS, CDR2 YYNGEE. CDR3 in amino acids: CASSVGSDRGEELFF. The DNA for the CDR3 is TGTGCCAGCAGCGTAGGTAGCGATAGGGGCGAGGAGCTGTTTTTT.

This clonotype was recorded once. A much larger clone sits a single nucleotide away, making a read error possible. This chain uses TRBV9 with TRBJ1-6, with D unresolved. CDR3 length: 13 residues. The V and J ends lost 4 bases and 9 bases respectively, with 11 bases between them. Germline CDR1 SGDLS, CDR2 YYNGEE. Written as DNA, the CDR3 is TGTGCCAGCAGCCCCGAGGCGTTTTCACCCCTCCACTTT. This codes for CASSPEAFSPLHF.

The chain recombines TRBV29-1 with TRBJ2-7, with 9 bases that match TRBD1. Losses at the gene ends were 4 bases for V and 3 bases for J; bases not matched to a gene: 4. The CDR3 sequence is 13 residues long. The germline gives CDR1 SQVTM, CDR2 ANQGSEA. The CDR3 nucleotides are TGCAGCGTTGGGACAGGGGATGACTACGAGCAGTACGTC. Translated: CSVGTGDDYEQYV.

V is TRBV27 and J is TRBJ1-2; TRBD1 aligns across 9 bases. Germline trimming cut 5 bases from V and 3 bases from J; bases unmatched to any gene: 7. Germline V gene data show CDR1 as MNHEY and CDR2 as SMNVEV (reference sequence). This CDR3 has 15 amino acids. In DNA, the CDR3 is TGTGCCAGCAGTGGGACAGGGCAACGCGACTATGGCTACACCTTC. Translation gives CASSGTGQRDYGYTF.